This T cell receptor (beta chain) originates from a study of T cell changes during pregnancy in multiple sclerosis. Between the trimmed V and J ends, which lost 4 bases and 6 bases, there was a span of 16 bases. The CDR3 has 14 amino acids. Germline CDR1 and CDR2: SGHNT and YYREEE (reference sequence). Data came from immunoSEQ multiplex PCR; TCRdb stores just in-frame clones and leaves some out. The table lists about 68,000 clones, about 90% of them singletons. The TCR was taken from a female donor with multiple sclerosis, enrolled in a pregnancy study. Specimen: peripheral blood, collected in the second trimester of pregnancy. This sequence joins TRBV5-4 and TRBJ1-2; D is unresolved. CDR3 region: CASSQDTWRDGYTF. The CDR3 DNA reads as TGTGCCAGCAGCCAAGATACGTGGAGAGATGGCTACACCTTC.